This T cell receptor (beta chain) emerged from a study of PD-1 blockade in classical Hodgkin lymphoma. Whole-study results and caveats: Baseline diversity resembling that of newly diagnosed patients was seen in complete responders.

Every patient experienced relapse after autologous stem cell transplantation, and brentuximab vedotin exposure varied. In the case of this clone: Its antigen remains unidentified.

Sequencing used immunoSEQ multiplex PCR; TCRdb keeps in-frame clones, though not all of them. The sample holds some 15,000 clones; around 83% are singletons and the top ten take approximately 26%. The sequence was obtained from a human donor with classical Hodgkin lymphoma. The sample in question was peripheral blood mononuclear cells (PBMCs), obtained before the second cycle of nivolumab.

CDR3 nucleotides: TGTGCCAGCAGTTACTATTCAGATACGCAGTATTTT. It is translated as CASSYYSDTQYF. The rearrangement joins TRBV6-6 to TRBJ2-3; D remains ambiguous. The CDR3 is made up of 12 amino acids. CDR1 is MNHNY and CDR2 is SVGAGI in the germline V gene (reference sequence). V lost 1 base to trimming and J lost 4 bases, with 3 bases between them.